This is a list of T cell receptor beta chains from one sample in a study of blood T cells in healthy people across ages. TCRdb passed the 5' RACE reads through MiXCR, listing each CDR3 protein once. Altogether hundreds of thousands of distinct CDR3 sequences are present, roughly 50% being singletons, with the ten largest covering around 22%. Material: blood. The receptors stem from a man between 25 and 39 years old in good health. Both conserved end residues are part of each CDR3. The D gene is left open where the match is weak. Size is stated for part of the rows, as once, few or many counts, or as a class when the clone is expanded.

clone size	V gene	J gene	D gene	CDR3 DNA	CDR3 protein
many	TRBV5-1	TRBJ1-5	NA	TGCGCCAGCAGCTTGGGCCAGGGAGACCAGCCCCAGCATTTT	CASSLGQGDQPQHF
NA	TRBV7-2	TRBJ1-5	NA	TGTGCCAGCAGCCCACAGGTTCGGCAGCCCCAGCATTTT	CASSPQVRQPQHF
NA	TRBV29-1	TRBJ2-7	TRBD2	TGCAGCGTTGAGGGACTAGCGGAATCCTACGAGCAGTACTTC	CSVEGLAESYEQYF
NA	TRBV19	TRBJ2-6	NA	TGTGCCAGTACGGGGGCTGGGGCCAACGTCCTGACTTTC	CASTGAGANVLTF
NA	TRBV24-1	TRBJ2-5	TRBD1	TGTGCCACCAGTGATCCCGGGACAGCCGAAGAGACCCAGTACTTC	CATSDPGTAEETQYF
NA	TRBV7-2	TRBJ2-7	TRBD2	TGTGCCAGCAGCTTAGGTAGCGGGGGCTACTACGAGCAGTACTTC	CASSLGSGGYYEQYF
few	TRBV7-2	TRBJ2-7	NA	TGTGCCAGCAGCTTAGGCCGGCAGTACTACGAGCAGTACTTC	CASSLGRQYYEQYF
once	TRBV20-1	TRBJ1-5	NA	TGCAGTGCTAGAGATCTTTGGAGGGGAACGTATGACAATCAGCCCCAGCATTTT	CSARDLWRGTYDNQPQHF
NA	TRBV12-3/TRBV12-4	TRBJ1-3	NA	TGTGCCAGCAGTTTACTAGTCTCTGGAAACACCATATATTTT	CASSLLVSGNTIYF
NA	TRBV7-2	TRBJ2-3	NA	TGTGCCAGCAGCTTCGGGCATAGCACAGATACGCAGTATTTT	CASSFGHSTDTQYF
NA	TRBV11-2	TRBJ1-1	NA	TGTGCCAGCAGCGTAGAGAGGCTGAACACTGAAGCTTTCTTT	CASSVERLNTEAFF
few	TRBV2	TRBJ2-1	NA	TGTGCCAGCAGTGGGACAGCATACAATGAGCAGTTCTTC	CASSGTAYNEQFF
few	TRBV12-3/TRBV12-4	TRBJ2-5	TRBD2	TGTGCCAGCAGTTTAGCCCCAACTAGCGGAGAGACCCAGTACTTC	CASSLAPTSGETQYF
NA	TRBV7-2	TRBJ2-5	NA	TGTGCCAGCAGTCCCCAGACTTGGCAAGAGACCCAGTACTTC	CASSPQTWQETQYF
NA	TRBV4-3	TRBJ2-7	NA	TGCGCCAGCAGCCAAGTGCTAGAACTCGTCCCCTACGAGCAGTACTTC	CASSQVLELVPYEQYF
NA	TRBV6-2/TRBV6-3	TRBJ2-5	TRBD2	TGTGCCAGCAGTACCGGGACTAGCGGGAAGAGGGAGACCCAGTACTTC	CASSTGTSGKRETQYF
NA	TRBV10-3	TRBJ1-2	TRBD1	TGTGCCATCAGTGAGGACAGGGGCGCCGATCACTATGGCTACACCTTC	CAISEDRGADHYGYTF
NA	TRBV5-1	TRBJ1-2	NA	TGCGCCAGCAGCTTGGTTCCAAGTCGTACGGAGGAATATGGCTACACCTTC	CASSLVPSRTEEYGYTF
NA	TRBV4-2	TRBJ2-3	NA	TGTGCCAGCAGCCAAGATCGGCGGAGCACAGATACGCAGTATTTT	CASSQDRRSTDTQYF
NA	TRBV6-2/TRBV6-3	TRBJ2-6	NA	TGTGCCAGCAGTAAAGGGGAAGGGCTATCTGGGGCCAACGTCCTGACTTTC	CASSKGEGLSGANVLTF
NA	TRBV7-2	TRBJ2-3	TRBD2	TGTGCCAGCAGCCGGACTAGCGGGAGGGCCGTGGATACGCAGTATTTT	CASSRTSGRAVDTQYF